These 9 T cell receptor beta chains originate from one sample sequenced in a study of PD-L1 blockade in urothelial cancer. Some clones are missing from TCRdb's copy, which holds only in-frame ones; the method was immunoSEQ multiplex PCR. The sample shows approximately 32,000 clones, approximately 80% of them seen only once. This sample comprised PBMCs, obtained around atezolizumab (anti-PD-L1) treatment. The receptors come from a man aged 65 to 79 with urothelial cancer.

This clone was detected a few times. This chain links TRBV15 with TRBJ1-2, with TRBD1 matching 9 bases. This CDR3 has 14 residues. Unmatched junction bases numbered 5, after V lost 1 base and J lost 8 bases. Germline V gene lookup returns CDR1 LNHNV and CDR2 YYDKDF (reference sequence). Here the CDR3 reads CATSRAQGASGYTF. CDR3 sequence (DNA): TGTGCCACCAGCAGAGCACAGGGGGCGTCGGGCTACACCTTC.

The V call is TRBV14, the J call TRBJ1-2; D call uncertain. The CDR3 sequence is 15 residues long. Germline assignment: CDR1 SGHDN and CDR2 FVKESK. Trimming cost V 4 bases and J 2 bases, with 14 bases left between them. The CDR3 region is CASSRLTGENYGYTF. CDR3 DNA sequence: TGTGCCAGCAGCCGACTTACCGGGGAAAACTATGGCTACACCTTC.

This chain uses TRBV27 with TRBJ2-5; 13 bases map to TRBD2. CDR1 is MNHEY and CDR2 is SMNVEV in the germline V gene (reference sequence). V shed 0 bases, J shed 2 bases, and the junction held 3 bases outside the gene matches. The length of the CDR3 is 17 residues. The chain's CDR3 is CASSLSPLAGGQETQYF. Written as DNA, the CDR3 is TGTGCCAGCAGTTTATCCCCACTAGCGGGGGGGCAAGAGACCCAGTACTTC.

The rearrangement links TRBV5-8 to TRBJ1-5, with TRBD1 matching 8 bases. This CDR3 region has 15 residues. The germline gives CDR1 SGHTS, CDR2 YDEGEE. The junction had 0 bases not matched to a gene; V was cut back by 0 bases and J by 1 base. Here the CDR3 reads CASSLAGGSNQPQHF. Here the CDR3 DNA reads TGTGCCAGCAGCTTGGCAGGGGGCAGCAATCAGCCCCAGCATTTT.

This chain joins TRBV19 and TRBJ1-3; D gene uncertain. Germline values: CDR1 LNHDA, CDR2 SQIVND (reference sequence). The CDR3 runs 15 residues. Trimming took off 3 bases at V and 0 bases at J, with 9 bases between the two ends. The CDR3 spells CASSIAANSGNTIYF. In nucleotides, the CDR3 is TGTGCCAGTAGTATCGCAGCGAACTCTGGAAACACCATATATTTT.

In its sample, this clone was seen once. This rearrangement joins TRBV9 to TRBJ2-3; weak D call: TRBD1 (5 bases). The germline V gene encodes CDR1 SGDLS and CDR2 YYNGEE. The CDR3 sequence is 16 residues long. Trimming cost V 0 bases and J 3 bases, with 14 bases left between them. CDR3 loop: CASSVVVQGQTDTQYF. DNA for the CDR3: TGTGCCAGCAGCGTAGTGGTTCAGGGTCAGACAGATACGCAGTATTTT.

The rearrangement links TRBV5-5 to TRBJ1-2; D perhaps matches TRBD1 (5 bases). Germline V gene lookup returns CDR1 SGHKS and CDR2 YYEKEE (reference sequence). Trimming removed 4 bases at V and 5 bases at J, with 15 bases between. This CDR3 contains 14 residues. CDR3 DNA: TGTGCCAGCAGCCGGACGGGGGAAGGATATGGCTACACCTTC. This codes for CASSRTGEGYGYTF. The entire variable domain, with the rest obtained from reference TRBV5-5 and TRBJ1-2, is as follows: DAGVTQSPTHLIKTRGQQVTLRCSPISGHKSVSWYQQVLGQGPQFIFQYYEKEERGRGNFPDRFSARQFPNYSSELNVNALLLGDSALYLCASSRTGEGYGYTFGSGTRLTVV.

The V and J genes are TRBV7-8 and TRBJ1-2; the D gene is possibly TRBD1 (5 bases). This CDR3 is 13 amino acids long. With 2 bases removed from V and 8 bases from J, the gap between germline ends came to 12 bases. Germline V CDR1 and CDR2: SGHVS, FQNEAQ. CDR3: CASSLLGAEGYTF. Here the CDR3 DNA reads TGTGCCAGCAGCTTACTAGGGGCTGAGGGCTACACCTTC.

This clone was seen a handful of times. The chain employs TRBV6-1 and TRBJ1-2, with D unresolved. The V gene lost 1 base and the J gene lost 8 bases, with 14 bases spanning the gap. Germline V gene lookup returns CDR1 MNHNS and CDR2 SASEGT. The CDR3 extends over 14 amino acids. The CDR3 region is CASSEVTSPWGYTF. The CDR3 DNA reads TGTGCCAGCAGTGAAGTAACTAGTCCTTGGGGCTACACCTTC.